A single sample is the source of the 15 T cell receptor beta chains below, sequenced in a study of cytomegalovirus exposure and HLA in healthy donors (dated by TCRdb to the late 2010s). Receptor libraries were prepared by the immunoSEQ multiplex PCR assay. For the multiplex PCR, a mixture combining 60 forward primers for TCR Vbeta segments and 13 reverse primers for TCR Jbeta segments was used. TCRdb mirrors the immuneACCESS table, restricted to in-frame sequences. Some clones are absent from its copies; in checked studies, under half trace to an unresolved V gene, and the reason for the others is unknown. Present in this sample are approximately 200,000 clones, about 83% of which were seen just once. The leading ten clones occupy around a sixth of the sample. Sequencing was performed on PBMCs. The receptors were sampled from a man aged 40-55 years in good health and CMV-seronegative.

This CDR3 is CASSLAGGIGDEQFF. The CDR3 DNA reads TGCGCCAGCAGCCTAGCGGGGGGCATTGGGGATGAGCAGTTCTTC. The chain couples TRBV5-1 to TRBJ2-1, with 11 positions matching TRBD2. With 4 bases clipped from V and 8 bases from J, the junction kept 8 bases outside the gene matches. The CDR3 is 15 amino acids. Germline CDR1 reads SGHRS; CDR2 reads YFSETQ.

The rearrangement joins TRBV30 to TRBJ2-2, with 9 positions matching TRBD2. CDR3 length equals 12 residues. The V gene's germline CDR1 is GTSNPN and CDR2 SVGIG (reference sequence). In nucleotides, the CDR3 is TGTGATAGGACTAGCGCAGCCGGGGAGCTGTTTTTT. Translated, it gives CDRTSAAGELFF.

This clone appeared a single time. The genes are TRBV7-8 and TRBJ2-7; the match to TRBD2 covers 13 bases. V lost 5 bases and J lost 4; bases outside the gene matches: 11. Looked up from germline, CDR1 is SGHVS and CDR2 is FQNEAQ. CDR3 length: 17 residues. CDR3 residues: CASSPGQKLAGGYEQYF. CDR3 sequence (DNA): TGTGCCAGCAGCCCGGGACAGAAACTAGCGGGAGGGTACGAGCAGTACTTC.

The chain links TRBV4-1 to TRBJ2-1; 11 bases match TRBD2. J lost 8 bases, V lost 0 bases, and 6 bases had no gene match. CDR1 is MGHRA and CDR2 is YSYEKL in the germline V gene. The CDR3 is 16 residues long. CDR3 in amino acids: CASSQDLSGRGHEQFF. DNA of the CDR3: TGCGCCAGCAGCCAAGACCTTAGCGGGAGGGGGCATGAGCAGTTCTTC.

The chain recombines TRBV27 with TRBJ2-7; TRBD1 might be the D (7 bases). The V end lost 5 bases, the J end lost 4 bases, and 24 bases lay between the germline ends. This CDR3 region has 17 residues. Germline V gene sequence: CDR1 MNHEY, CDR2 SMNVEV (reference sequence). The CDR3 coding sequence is TGTGCCAGCAGTCCTCTCGGGGTTGGAGGGGGCTTTTACGAGCAGTACTTC. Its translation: CASSPLGVGGGFYEQYF.

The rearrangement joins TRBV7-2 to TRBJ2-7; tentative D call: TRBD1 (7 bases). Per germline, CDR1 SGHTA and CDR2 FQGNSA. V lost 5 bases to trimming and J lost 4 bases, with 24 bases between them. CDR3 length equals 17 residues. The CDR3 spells CASSESGWTGRIYEQYF. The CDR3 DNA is TGTGCCAGCAGCGAAAGCGGGTGGACAGGTCGTATTTACGAGCAGTACTTC.

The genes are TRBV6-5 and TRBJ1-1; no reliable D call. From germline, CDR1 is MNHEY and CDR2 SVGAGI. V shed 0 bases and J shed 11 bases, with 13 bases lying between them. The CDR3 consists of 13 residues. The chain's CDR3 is CASSYSNSFFAFF. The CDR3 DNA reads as TGTGCCAGCAGTTACTCGAACAGTTTTTTCGCTTTCTTT.

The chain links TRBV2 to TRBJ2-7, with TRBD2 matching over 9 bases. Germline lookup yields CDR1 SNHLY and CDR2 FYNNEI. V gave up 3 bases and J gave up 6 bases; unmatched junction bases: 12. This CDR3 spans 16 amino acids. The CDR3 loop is CASSDDVRLAVVEQYF. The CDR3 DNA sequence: TGTGCCAGCAGTGACGACGTTAGACTAGCGGTTGTCGAGCAGTACTTC.

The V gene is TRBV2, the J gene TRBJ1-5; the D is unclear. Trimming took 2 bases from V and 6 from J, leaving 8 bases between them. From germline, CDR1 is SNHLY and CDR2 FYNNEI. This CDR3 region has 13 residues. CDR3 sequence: CASSERPSQPQHF. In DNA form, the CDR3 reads TGTGCCAGCAGTGAACGGCCTAGTCAGCCCCAGCATTTT.

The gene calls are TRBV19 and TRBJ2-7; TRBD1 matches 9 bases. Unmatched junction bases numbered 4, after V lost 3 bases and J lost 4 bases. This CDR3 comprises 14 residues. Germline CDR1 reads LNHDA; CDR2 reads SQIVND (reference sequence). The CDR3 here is CASSMETGGYEQYF. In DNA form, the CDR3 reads TGTGCCAGTAGTATGGAGACAGGGGGTTACGAGCAGTACTTC.

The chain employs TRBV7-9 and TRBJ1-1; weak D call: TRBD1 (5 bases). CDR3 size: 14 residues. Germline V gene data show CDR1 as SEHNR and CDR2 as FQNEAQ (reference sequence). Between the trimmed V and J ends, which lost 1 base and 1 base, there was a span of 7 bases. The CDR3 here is CASSLGQGNTEAFF. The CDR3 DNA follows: TGTGCCAGCAGCTTAGGGCAGGGGAACACTGAAGCTTTCTTT.

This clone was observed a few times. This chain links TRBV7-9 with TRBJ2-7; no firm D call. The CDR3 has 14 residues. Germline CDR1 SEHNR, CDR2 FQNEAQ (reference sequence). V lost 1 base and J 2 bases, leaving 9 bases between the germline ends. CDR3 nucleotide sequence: TGTGCCAGCAGCTTAGGGCTGATCCCCTACGAGCAGTACTTC. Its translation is CASSLGLIPYEQYF.

CDR3 sequence: CSVGSGRASYEQYF. CDR3 nucleotide sequence: TGCAGCGTTGGTAGCGGGAGGGCCTCCTACGAGCAGTACTTC. The V call is TRBV29-1, the J call TRBJ2-7; the match to TRBD2 covers 11 bases. This CDR3 region has 14 residues. V lost 4 bases, J lost 0 bases, and 2 bases stayed unmatched. The germline V gene encodes CDR1 SQVTM and CDR2 ANQGSEA.

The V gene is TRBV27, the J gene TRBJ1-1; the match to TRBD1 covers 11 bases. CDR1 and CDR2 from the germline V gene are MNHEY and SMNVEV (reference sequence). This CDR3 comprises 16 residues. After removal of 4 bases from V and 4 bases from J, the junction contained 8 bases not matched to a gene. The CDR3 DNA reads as TGTGCCAGCAGTTCGAGGACAGGGGGCATGGTCACTGAAGCTTTCTTT. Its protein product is CASSSRTGGMVTEAFF.

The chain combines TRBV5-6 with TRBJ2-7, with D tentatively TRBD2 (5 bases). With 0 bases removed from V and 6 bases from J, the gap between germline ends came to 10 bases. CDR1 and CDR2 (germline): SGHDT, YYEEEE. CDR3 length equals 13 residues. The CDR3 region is CASSLGARGEQYF. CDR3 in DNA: TGTGCCAGCAGCTTGGGGGCCCGGGGCGAGCAGTACTTC. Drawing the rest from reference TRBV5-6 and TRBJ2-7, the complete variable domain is DAGVTQSPTHLIKTRGQQVTLRCSPKSGHDTVSWYQQALGQGPQFIFQYYEEEERQRGNFPDRFSGHQFPNYSSELNVNALLLGDSALYLCASSLGARGEQYFGPGTRLTVT.